The following is a TCR beta chain sequence with its context. The CDR3 sequence is 12 residues long. The germline V and J ends were trimmed by 5 bases and 6 bases, with 9 bases remaining between them. Germline V gene data show CDR1 as MNHNY and CDR2 as SVGAGI (reference sequence). This sample stems from a study of blood T cell repertoires in COVID-19. Across the whole study: Nucleic acid was either cDNA or gDNA, and it came from T cells, B-cell-depleted T cells, or PBMCs.

Repertoires were generated with immunoSEQ multiplex PCR, while TCRdb's copy carries only in-frame clones and drops some. The data hold 37,000 or so clones, with about nine tenths observed a single time. Sequencing used peripheral blood. The chain links TRBV6-6 to TRBJ2-3; maybe TRBD2 (6 bases). The TCR originated in a human donor in a cohort sampled during active COVID-19. The CDR3 protein is CASSGGTDTQYF. The CDR3 DNA reads as TGTGCCAGCAGTGGGGGGACCGATACGCAGTATTTT.